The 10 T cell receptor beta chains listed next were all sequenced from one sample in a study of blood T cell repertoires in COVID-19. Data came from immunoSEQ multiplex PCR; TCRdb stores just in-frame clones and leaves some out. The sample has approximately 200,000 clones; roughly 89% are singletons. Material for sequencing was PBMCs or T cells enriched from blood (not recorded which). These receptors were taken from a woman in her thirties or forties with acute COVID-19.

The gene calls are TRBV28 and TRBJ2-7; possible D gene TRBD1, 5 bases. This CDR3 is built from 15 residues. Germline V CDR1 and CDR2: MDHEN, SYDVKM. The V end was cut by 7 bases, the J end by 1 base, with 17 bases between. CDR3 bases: TGTGCCAGCACCAAAGACAGTGGGATGTCCTACGAGCAGTACTTC. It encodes CASTKDSGMSYEQYF.

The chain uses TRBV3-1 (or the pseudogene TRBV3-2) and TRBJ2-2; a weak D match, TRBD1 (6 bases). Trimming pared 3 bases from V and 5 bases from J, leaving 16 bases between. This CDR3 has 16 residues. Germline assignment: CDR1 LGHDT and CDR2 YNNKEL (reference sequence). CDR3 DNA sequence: TGTGCCAGCAGCCAGGGATACGGGACACCTACCGGGGAGCTGTTTTTT. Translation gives CASSQGYGTPTGELFF.

In DNA form, the CDR3 reads TGTGCCACCAGTGAAGTACTGACAGGAAATCTATACTTC. This codes for CATSEVLTGNLYF. The V and J genes are TRBV24-1 and TRBJ2-7, with D possibly matching TRBD1 (6 bases). With 4 bases removed from V and 13 bases from J, the gap between germline ends came to 19 bases. Germline V CDR1 and CDR2: KGHDR, SFDVKD. The CDR3 extends over 13 amino acids.

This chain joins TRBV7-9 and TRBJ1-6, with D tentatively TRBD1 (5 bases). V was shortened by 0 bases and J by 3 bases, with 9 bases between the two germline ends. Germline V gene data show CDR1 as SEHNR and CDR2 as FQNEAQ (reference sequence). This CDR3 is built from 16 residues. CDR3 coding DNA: TGTGCCAGCAGCTTAGCGCAGGGCTTCTATAATTCACCCCTCCACTTT. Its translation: CASSLAQGFYNSPLHF.

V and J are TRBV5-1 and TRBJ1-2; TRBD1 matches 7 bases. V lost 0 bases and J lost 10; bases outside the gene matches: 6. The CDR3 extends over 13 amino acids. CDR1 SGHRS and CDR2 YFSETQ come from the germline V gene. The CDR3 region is CASSLVGGDNYTF. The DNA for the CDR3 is TGCGCCAGCAGCTTGGTAGGGGGCGATAACTACACCTTC. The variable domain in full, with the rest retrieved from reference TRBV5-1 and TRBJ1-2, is KAGVTQTPRYLIKTRGQQVTLSCSPISGHRSVSWYQQTPGQGLQFLFEYFSETQRNKGNFPGRFSGRQFSNSRSEMNVSTLELGDSALYLCASSLVGGDNYTFGSGTRLTVV.

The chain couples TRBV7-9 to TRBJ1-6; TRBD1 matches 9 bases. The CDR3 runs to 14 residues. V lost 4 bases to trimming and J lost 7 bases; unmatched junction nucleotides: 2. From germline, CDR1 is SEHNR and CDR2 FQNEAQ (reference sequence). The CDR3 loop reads CASSSGTGNSPLHF. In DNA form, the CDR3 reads TGTGCCAGCAGCTCCGGGACAGGGAATTCACCCCTCCACTTT.

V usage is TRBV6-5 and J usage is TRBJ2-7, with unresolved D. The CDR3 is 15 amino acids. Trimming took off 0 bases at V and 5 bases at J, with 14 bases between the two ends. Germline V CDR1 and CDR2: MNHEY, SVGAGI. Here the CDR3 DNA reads TGTGCCAGCAGTTACTCCTGGCAGGCTTCGCACGAGCAGTACTTC. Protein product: CASSYSWQASHEQYF.

For the CDR3, the DNA is TGCGCCAGCAGCTTGGTTGGGGGCGAGCAGCCCCAGCATTTT. Its protein product is CASSLVGGEQPQHF. The rearrangement uses TRBV5-1 and TRBJ1-5; D perhaps matches TRBD1 (6 bases). V lost 0 bases, J lost 7 bases, and 11 bases lay in between. In germline, CDR1 is SGHRS, CDR2 YFSETQ. CDR3 length: 14 residues.

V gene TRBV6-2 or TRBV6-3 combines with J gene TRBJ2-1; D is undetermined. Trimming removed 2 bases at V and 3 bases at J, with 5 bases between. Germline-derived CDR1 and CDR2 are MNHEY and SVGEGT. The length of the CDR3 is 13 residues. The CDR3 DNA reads TGTGCCAGCAGTTACGACTTCTACAATGAGCAGTTCTTC. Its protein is CASSYDFYNEQFF.

CDR3 nucleotides: TGTGCCAGCAGCACACAGGGCGGTGGTGAAGCTTTCTTT. As protein: CASSTQGGGEAFF. The V gene is TRBV3-1 (or the pseudogene TRBV3-2), the J gene TRBJ1-1; maybe TRBD1 (6 bases). V was shortened by 5 bases and J by 7 bases, with 14 bases between the two germline ends. Germline V gives CDR1 LGHDT, CDR2 YNNKEL (reference sequence). This CDR3 has 13 residues.